Listed here are 27 T cell receptor beta chains from one sample, sequenced in a study of blood T cell repertoires in COVID-19. Sequencing was performed with immunoSEQ multiplex PCR; in TCRdb, only in-frame clones are kept and a portion is missing. The table has about 260,000 clones, approximately 91% seen once. Sequenced: peripheral blood. These receptors were obtained from a human donor in a cohort sampled during active COVID-19.

The genes are TRBV9 and TRBJ1-1; no reliable D call. The ends were cut back, 0 bases at V and 6 bases at J, with 9 bases in the middle. There are 13 residues in the CDR3. Germline CDR1 reads SGDLS; CDR2 reads YYNGEE. DNA for the CDR3: TGTGCCAGCAGCGTAGCCTTGTCCGCTGAAGCTTTCTTT. As protein: CASSVALSAEAFF.

This clone was counted once. J is TRBJ2-7 and V is TRBV27; 9 positions agree with TRBD2. V lost 6 bases to trimming and J lost 2 bases; unmatched junction nucleotides: 14. The CDR3 spans 17 residues. Looked up from germline, CDR1 is MNHEY and CDR2 is SMNVEV (reference sequence). The CDR3 DNA reads as TGTGCCAGCAGCCCAAGACTAGCGGTCTCCAGACCCTACGAGCAGTACTTC. Its translation: CASSPRLAVSRPYEQYF.

V and J are TRBV14 and TRBJ1-6; D is possibly TRBD1 (6 bases). V lost 4 bases and J 6 bases, leaving 10 bases between the germline ends. Germline-derived CDR1 and CDR2 are SGHDN and FVKESK. The CDR3 totals 14 residues. The CDR3 nucleotides read TGTGCCAGCAGCCTCAGGGGCGGTAATTCACCCCTCCACTTT. This sequence encodes CASSLRGGNSPLHF.

The chain employs TRBV5-6 and TRBJ1-2; weak D call: TRBD1 (6 bases). CDR3 length: 14 amino acids. In germline, CDR1 is SGHDT, CDR2 YYEEEE. Trimming took 4 bases from V and 0 from J, leaving 10 bases between them. The CDR3 sequence: CASSQGSANYGYTF. In DNA form, the CDR3 reads TGTGCCAGCAGCCAGGGGTCAGCTAACTATGGCTACACCTTC. The whole variable domain, remainder taken from reference TRBV5-6 and TRBJ1-2, is DAGVTQSPTHLIKTRGQQVTLRCSPKSGHDTVSWYQQALGQGPQFIFQYYEEEERQRGNFPDRFSGHQFPNYSSELNVNALLLGDSALYLCASSQGSANYGYTFGSGTRLTVV.

J is TRBJ1-2 and V is TRBV4-3, with TRBD1 matching over 11 bases. V shed 3 bases, J shed 5 bases, and the junction held 5 bases outside the gene matches. The CDR3 covers 15 residues. CDR1 LGHNA and CDR2 YSLEER come from the germline V gene. The CDR3 sequence is CASSHGTGGGYGYTF. Here the CDR3 DNA reads TGCGCCAGCAGCCATGGGACAGGGGGAGGGTATGGCTACACCTTC.

The rearrangement uses TRBV7-2 and TRBJ1-1, with 8 bases identical to TRBD1. The CDR3 has 16 amino acids. After removal of 4 bases from V and 5 bases from J, the junction contained 12 bases not matched to a gene. Germline CDR1 SGHTA, CDR2 FQGNSA. DNA of the CDR3: TGTGCCAGCAGCTCGAGAACAGGGGGGGTCGGGACTGAAGCTTTCTTT. It specifies CASSSRTGGVGTEAFF. Drawing the rest from reference TRBV7-2 and TRBJ1-1, the complete variable domain is GAGVSQSPSNKVTEKGKDVELRCDPISGHTALYWYRQSLGQGLEFLIYFQGNSAPDKSGLPSDRFSAERTGGSVSTLTIQRTQQEDSAVYLCASSSRTGGVGTEAFFGQGTRLTVV.

The rearrangement joins TRBV4-3 to TRBJ2-1, with 8 bases lining up with TRBD2. The CDR3 totals 15 residues. Germline V gives CDR1 LGHNA, CDR2 YSLEER. Trimming took 1 base from V and 12 from J; bases not matched to a gene: 11. The CDR3 is CASSQGPTSGVGQFF. CDR3 coding DNA: TGCGCCAGCAGCCAAGGGCCCACTAGCGGCGTTGGGCAGTTCTTC.

This chain uses TRBV10-3 with TRBJ1-1, with D maybe TRBD1 (6 bases). Germline-derived CDR1 and CDR2 are ENHRY and SYGVKD. This CDR3 comprises 15 residues. V was pared by 5 bases and J by 1 base, with 14 bases between. The CDR3 DNA reads as TGTGCCATCAGTTACCTACAGGGTAGGAACACTGAAGCTTTCTTT. Translation gives CAISYLQGRNTEAFF.

The chain is built from TRBV19 and TRBJ2-2, with 7 bases lining up with TRBD1. With 5 bases clipped from V and 6 bases from J, the junction kept 9 bases outside the gene matches. The CDR3 length is 15 residues. Per the germline V gene, CDR1 is LNHDA and CDR2 is SQIVND (reference sequence). The CDR3 bases are TGTGCCAGTAGTTCTCGACAGGGATTCGCCGGGGAGCTGTTTTTT. It is translated as CASSSRQGFAGELFF.

The chain couples TRBV27 to TRBJ2-5; weak D call: TRBD1 (5 bases). V lost 3 bases and J lost 3, with 14 bases in between. The CDR3 consists of 15 residues. The germline V gene has CDR1 MNHEY and CDR2 SMNVEV (reference sequence). The CDR3 coding sequence is TGTGCCAGCAGTTTTTTAGCCGACAGAGAAGAGACCCAGTACTTC. This encodes CASSFLADREETQYF.

This clone is a singleton in its sample. The J gene is TRBJ2-5, the V gene TRBV9; 15 nucleotides agree with TRBD2. Germline loops: CDR1 SGDLS, CDR2 YYNGEE. V dropped 4 bases and J dropped 2; count of bases not matched to a gene: 3. This CDR3 contains 16 residues. The CDR3 is CASSPGLAGGQETQYF. The CDR3 DNA is TGTGCCAGCAGCCCGGGACTAGCGGGAGGTCAAGAGACCCAGTACTTC. The full variable domain, completed using reference TRBV9 and TRBJ2-5, is DSGVTQTPKHLITATGQRVTLRCSPRSGDLSVYWYQQSLDQGLQFLIQYYNGEERAKGNILERFSAQQFPDLHSELNLSSLELGDSALYFCASSPGLAGGQETQYFGPGTRLLVL.

This chain's CDR3 is CASFNTASGYGYTF. CDR3 bases: TGTGCCAGCTTTAACACAGCCTCTGGTTATGGCTACACCTTC. V is TRBV28 and J is TRBJ1-2; the D is unclear. CDR3 size: 14 residues. V was trimmed by 8 bases and J by 5 bases, leaving 18 bases between them. Germline values: CDR1 MDHEN, CDR2 SYDVKM.

V is TRBV5-1 and J is TRBJ1-4; D might be TRBD1 (6 bases). V lost 6 bases to trimming and J lost 8 bases, with 20 bases between them. The CDR3 runs to 15 residues. Germline CDR1 is SGHRS and CDR2 is YFSETQ. The CDR3 coding sequence is TGCGCCAGCAAAAGTCGTCAGGGGCCCCTCGAAAAACTGTTTTTT. Encoded protein: CASKSRQGPLEKLFF.

CDR3 DNA sequence: TGTGCCAGCAGGCGGACAGGGGGGATTTCCTACGAGCAGTACTTC. Amino acid sequence: CASRRTGGISYEQYF. The chain couples TRBV25-1 to TRBJ2-7; 10 nucleotides align to TRBD1. The CDR3 is 15 residues long. In germline, CDR1 is MGHDK, CDR2 SYGVNS. The V segment lost 6 bases and the J segment 1 base; nucleotides outside the gene matches: 6.

The J gene is TRBJ2-7, the V gene TRBV19; 10 positions match TRBD2. The CDR3 loop spans 15 amino acids. V lost 8 bases to trimming and J lost 1 base; unmatched junction nucleotides: 8. Per germline, CDR1 LNHDA and CDR2 SQIVND (reference sequence). Here the CDR3 DNA reads TGTGCCAGTGGCCAAGCGGGAGGGAGATCCTACGAGCAGTACTTC. Protein sequence: CASGQAGGRSYEQYF.

The V call is TRBV28, the J call TRBJ1-1; a possible D gene is TRBD1 (5 bases). V lost 2 bases and J 0 bases, leaving 10 bases between the germline ends. Germline CDR1 and CDR2: MDHEN and SYDVKM. CDR3 length: 15 amino acids. The CDR3 reads CASSLAGILNTEAFF. The CDR3 DNA sequence: TGTGCCAGCAGTTTAGCAGGGATACTGAACACTGAAGCTTTCTTT. The whole variable domain, remainder taken from reference TRBV28 and TRBJ1-1, is DVKVTQSSRYLVKRTGEKVFLECVQDMDHENMFWYRQDPGLGLRLIYFSYDVKMKEKGDIPEGYSVSREKKERFSLILESASTNQTSMYLCASSLAGILNTEAFFGQGTRLTVV.

The DNA of the CDR3 is TGTGCCAGCAGCCCGACAGGGGGCGGGTACGAGCAGTACTTC. It codes for CASSPTGGGYEQYF. The J gene is TRBJ2-7, the V gene TRBV7-2, with 10 bases identical to TRBD1. V was clipped by 5 bases and J by 4 bases; unmatched bases: 5. The CDR3 is made up of 14 amino acids. The germline V gene encodes CDR1 SGHTA and CDR2 FQGNSA. The full variable domain, its missing parts supplied by reference TRBV7-2 and TRBJ2-7, is GAGVSQSPSNKVTEKGKDVELRCDPISGHTALYWYRQSLGQGLEFLIYFQGNSAPDKSGLPSDRFSAERTGGSVSTLTIQRTQQEDSAVYLCASSPTGGGYEQYFGPGTRLTVT.

The chain couples TRBV18 to TRBJ1-1; 8 nucleotides agree with TRBD1. Trimming at V came to 3 bases and at J to 4 bases, leaving 10 bases not matched to a gene. In germline, CDR1 is KGHSH, CDR2 LQKENI. CDR3 length: 16 amino acids. The CDR3 is CASSPRTGQGATEAFF. The CDR3 DNA sequence: TGTGCCAGCTCACCTCGGACAGGCCAGGGGGCCACTGAAGCTTTCTTT.

V and J are TRBV13 and TRBJ1-1; D uncertain. This CDR3 comprises 16 residues. V lost 2 bases and J lost 5, with 18 bases in between. The V gene's germline CDR1 is PRHDT and CDR2 FYEKMQ (reference sequence). The CDR3 region has the DNA TGTGCCAGCAGCTTATTAAGGGTCCGGGGAACAACTGAAGCTTTCTTT. This encodes CASSLLRVRGTTEAFF.

This clone was seen once. The chain is built from TRBV6-1 and TRBJ2-7; the D gene is possibly TRBD1 (5 bases). V was shortened by 1 base and J by 6 bases, with 10 bases between the two germline ends. The germline V gene encodes CDR1 MNHNS and CDR2 SASEGT. CDR3 size: 13 residues. For the CDR3, the DNA is TGTGCCAGCAGTGAAGAGGGGTCGGCCGAGCAGTACTTC. This encodes CASSEEGSAEQYF.

The chain's CDR3 is CASSQDSRGNGYTF. In DNA, the CDR3 is TGCGCCAGCAGCCAAGATTCACGAGGGAATGGCTACACCTTC. The chain recombines TRBV4-3 with TRBJ1-2, with D uncertain. Trimming shortened V by 0 bases and J by 6 bases, and 11 bases separated the two germline ends. Germline assignment: CDR1 LGHNA and CDR2 YSLEER. The CDR3 extends over 14 amino acids.

This clone showed up just a few times. This sequence joins TRBV30 and TRBJ1-1; D perhaps matches TRBD1 (5 bases). V gave up 7 bases and J gave up 3 bases, with 15 bases separating them. CDR1 and CDR2 (germline): GTSNPN, SVGIG (reference sequence). The CDR3 contains 13 residues. The CDR3 DNA sequence: TGTGCCTCTAGAGGAGGGGACTACACTGAAGCTTTCTTT. As protein: CASRGGDYTEAFF.

The V gene is TRBV5-6, the J gene TRBJ2-3, with D tentatively TRBD2 (6 bases). Germline assignment: CDR1 SGHDT and CDR2 YYEEEE. The germline V and J ends were trimmed by 7 bases and 2 bases, with 20 bases remaining between them. The CDR3 has 16 residues. DNA for the CDR3: TGTGCCAGCCTCTCCGCCCCGGGACTCCCCACAGATACGCAGTATTTT. This gives the protein CASLSAPGLPTDTQYF.

The rearrangement uses TRBV5-5 and TRBJ1-2; D is perhaps TRBD1 (6 bases). Trimming removed 4 bases at V and 0 bases at J, with 13 bases between. There are 15 residues in the CDR3. Germline V CDR1 and CDR2: SGHKS, YYEKEE (reference sequence). The CDR3 sequence is CASSTLDSPNYGYTF. The CDR3 DNA sequence: TGTGCCAGCAGCACTTTGGACAGCCCTAACTATGGCTACACCTTC.

For the CDR3, the DNA is TGTGCCAGCAGCTTAGCAGCGGGGGTTTCCTACGAGCAGTACTTC. Amino acids: CASSLAAGVSYEQYF. V usage is TRBV7-9 and J usage is TRBJ2-7; 8 bases match TRBD2. V shed 0 bases and J 1 base; nucleotides not matched to a gene: 2. This CDR3 has 15 residues. Germline V lookup: CDR1 SEHNR, CDR2 FQNEAQ (reference sequence).

The chain joins TRBV5-1 to TRBJ2-1, with 7 bases that match TRBD2. CDR1 and CDR2 (germline): SGHRS, YFSETQ. After removal of 0 bases from V and 7 bases from J, the junction contained 4 bases not matched to a gene. The CDR3 covers 14 residues. The CDR3 sequence is CASSLELAVNEQFF. CDR3 DNA: TGCGCCAGCAGCTTGGAGCTAGCGGTGAATGAGCAGTTCTTC.

This clone has only a few counts. DNA of the CDR3: TGTGCCAGCAGCTCCGGGACTAGCGGGAACACCGGGGAGCTGTTTTTT. Its translation: CASSSGTSGNTGELFF. V is TRBV3-1 (or the pseudogene TRBV3-2) and J is TRBJ2-2, with 11 bases fitting TRBD2. V lost 5 bases to trimming and J lost 1 base; unmatched junction nucleotides: 3. The CDR3 totals 16 residues. Germline-derived CDR1 and CDR2 are LGHDT and YNNKEL (reference sequence).